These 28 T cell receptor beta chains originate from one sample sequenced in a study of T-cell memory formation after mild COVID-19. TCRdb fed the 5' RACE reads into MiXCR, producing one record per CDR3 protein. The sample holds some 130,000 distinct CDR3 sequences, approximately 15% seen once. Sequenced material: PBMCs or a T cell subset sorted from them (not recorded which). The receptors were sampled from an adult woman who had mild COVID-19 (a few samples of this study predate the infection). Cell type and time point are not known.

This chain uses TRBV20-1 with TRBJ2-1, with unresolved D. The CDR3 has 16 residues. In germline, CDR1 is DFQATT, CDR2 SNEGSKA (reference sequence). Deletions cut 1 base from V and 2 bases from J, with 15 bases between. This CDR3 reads CSARASPPDAYNEQFF. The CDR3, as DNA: TGCAGTGCTAGAGCCTCCCCCCCAGACGCCTACAATGAGCAGTTCTTC.

CDR3 bases: TGTGCCAGCAGGGACAGGGACAACTATGGCTACACCTTC. Its protein product is CASRDRDNYGYTF. V is TRBV27 and J is TRBJ1-2; 8 nucleotides match TRBD1. V trimming: 6 bases; J trimming: 2 bases; junction bases outside the gene matches: 2. The CDR3 has 13 amino acids. CDR1 and CDR2 from the germline V gene are MNHEY and SMNVEV (reference sequence).

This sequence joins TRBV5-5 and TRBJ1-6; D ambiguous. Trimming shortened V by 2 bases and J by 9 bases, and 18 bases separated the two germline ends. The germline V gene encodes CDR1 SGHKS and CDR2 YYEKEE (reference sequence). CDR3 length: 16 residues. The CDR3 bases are TGTGCCAGCAGCTTCAGTCCAGGAGTTTACCGTTCACCCCTCCACTTT. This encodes CASSFSPGVYRSPLHF.

In nucleotides, the CDR3 is TGTGCCAGCAGCGGGGGACCCTACAATGAGCAGTTCTTC. It is translated as CASSGGPYNEQFF. The chain recombines TRBV6-5 with TRBJ2-1, with D tentatively TRBD2 (6 bases). CDR1 MNHEY and CDR2 SVGAGI come from the germline V gene. This CDR3 contains 13 residues. V was pared by 6 bases and J by 2 bases, with 8 bases between.

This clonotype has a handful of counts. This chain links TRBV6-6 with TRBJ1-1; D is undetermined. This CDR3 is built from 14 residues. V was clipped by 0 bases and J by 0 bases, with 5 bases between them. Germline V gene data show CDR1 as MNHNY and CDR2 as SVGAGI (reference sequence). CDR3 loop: CASSYSGVNTEAFF. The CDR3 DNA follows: TGTGCCAGCAGTTACTCGGGCGTGAACACTGAAGCTTTCTTT.

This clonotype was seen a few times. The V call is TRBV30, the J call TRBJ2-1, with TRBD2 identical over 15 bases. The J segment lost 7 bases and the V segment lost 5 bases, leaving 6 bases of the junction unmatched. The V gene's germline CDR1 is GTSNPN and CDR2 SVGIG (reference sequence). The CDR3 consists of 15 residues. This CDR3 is CAWSMGLAGGNEQFF. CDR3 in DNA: TGTGCCTGGTCCATGGGACTAGCGGGAGGTAATGAGCAGTTCTTC.

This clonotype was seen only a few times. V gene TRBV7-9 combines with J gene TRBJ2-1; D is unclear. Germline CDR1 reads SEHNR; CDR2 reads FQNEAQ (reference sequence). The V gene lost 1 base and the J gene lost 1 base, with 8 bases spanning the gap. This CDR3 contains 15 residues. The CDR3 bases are TGTGCCAGCAGCTTAGGGCCAGGATCCTACAATGAGCAGTTCTTC. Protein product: CASSLGPGSYNEQFF.

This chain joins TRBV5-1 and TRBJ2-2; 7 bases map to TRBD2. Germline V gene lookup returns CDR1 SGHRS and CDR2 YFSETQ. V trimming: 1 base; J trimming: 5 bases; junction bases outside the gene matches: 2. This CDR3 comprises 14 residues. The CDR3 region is CASSLPSGTGELFF. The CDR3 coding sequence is TGCGCCAGCAGCTTGCCTAGCGGAACCGGGGAGCTGTTTTTT.

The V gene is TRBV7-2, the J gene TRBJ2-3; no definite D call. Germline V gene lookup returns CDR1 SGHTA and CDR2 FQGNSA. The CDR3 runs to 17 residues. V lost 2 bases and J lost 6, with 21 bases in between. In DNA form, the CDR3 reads TGTGCCAGCAGCTTACTGTTTACCACCCCATCCTTGGATACGCAGTATTTT. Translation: CASSLLFTTPSLDTQYF.

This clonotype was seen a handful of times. The CDR3 DNA reads as TGTGCCAGCAGCCCAGTAACGAACACCGGGGAGCTGTTTTTT. Its protein is CASSPVTNTGELFF. This rearrangement joins TRBV12-3 or TRBV12-4 to TRBJ2-2, with D unresolved. V was cut by 6 bases and J by 0 bases, with 8 bases left in between. CDR3 length: 14 residues.

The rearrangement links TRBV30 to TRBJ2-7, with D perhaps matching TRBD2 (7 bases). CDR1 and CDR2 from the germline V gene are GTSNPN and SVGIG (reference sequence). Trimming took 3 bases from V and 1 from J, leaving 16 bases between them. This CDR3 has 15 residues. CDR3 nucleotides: TGTGCCTGGAGACTTTGGGGGGGACAATCCTACGAGCAGTACTTC. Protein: CAWRLWGGQSYEQYF.

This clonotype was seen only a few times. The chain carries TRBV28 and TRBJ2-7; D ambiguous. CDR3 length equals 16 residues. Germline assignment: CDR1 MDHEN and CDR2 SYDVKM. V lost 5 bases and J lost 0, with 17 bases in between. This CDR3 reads CASSLPTGPSSYEQYF. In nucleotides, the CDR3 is TGTGCCAGCAGTCTCCCGACGGGCCCAAGCTCCTACGAGCAGTACTTC. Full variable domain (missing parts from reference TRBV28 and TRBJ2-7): DVKVTQSSRYLVKRTGEKVFLECVQDMDHENMFWYRQDPGLGLRLIYFSYDVKMKEKGDIPEGYSVSREKKERFSLILESASTNQTSMYLCASSLPTGPSSYEQYFGPGTRLTVT.

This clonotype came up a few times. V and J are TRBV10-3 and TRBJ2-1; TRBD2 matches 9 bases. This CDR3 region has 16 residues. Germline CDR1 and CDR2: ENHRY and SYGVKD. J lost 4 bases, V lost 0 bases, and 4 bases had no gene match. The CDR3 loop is CAISESWRGGYNEQFF. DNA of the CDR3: TGTGCCATCAGTGAGTCGTGGCGGGGGGGATACAATGAGCAGTTCTTC.

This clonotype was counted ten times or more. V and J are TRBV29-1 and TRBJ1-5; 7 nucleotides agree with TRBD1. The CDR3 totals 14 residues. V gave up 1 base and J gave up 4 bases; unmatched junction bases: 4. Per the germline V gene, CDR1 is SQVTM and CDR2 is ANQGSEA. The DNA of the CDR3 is TGCAGCGTTGAAGGACAGGGAGGGAATCAGCCCCAGCATTTT. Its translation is CSVEGQGGNQPQHF.

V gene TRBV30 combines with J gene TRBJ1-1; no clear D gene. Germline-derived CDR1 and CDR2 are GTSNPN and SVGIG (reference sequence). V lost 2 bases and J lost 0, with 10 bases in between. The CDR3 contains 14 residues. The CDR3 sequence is CAWSLRILNTEAFF. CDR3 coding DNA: TGTGCCTGGAGTCTGAGAATCTTGAACACTGAAGCTTTCTTT.

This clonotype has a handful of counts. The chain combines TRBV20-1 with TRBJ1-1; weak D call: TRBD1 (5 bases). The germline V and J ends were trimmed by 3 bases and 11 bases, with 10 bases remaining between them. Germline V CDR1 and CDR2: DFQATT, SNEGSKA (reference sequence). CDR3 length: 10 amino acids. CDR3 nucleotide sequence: TGCAGTGCTAGTATGGGGGTCGCTTTCTTT. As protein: CSASMGVAFF.

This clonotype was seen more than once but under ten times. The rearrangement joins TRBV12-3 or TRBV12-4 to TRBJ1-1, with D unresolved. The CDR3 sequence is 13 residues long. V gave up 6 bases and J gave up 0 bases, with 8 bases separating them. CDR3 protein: CASSYGVNTEAFF. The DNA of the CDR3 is TGTGCCAGCAGCTATGGGGTGAACACTGAAGCTTTCTTT.

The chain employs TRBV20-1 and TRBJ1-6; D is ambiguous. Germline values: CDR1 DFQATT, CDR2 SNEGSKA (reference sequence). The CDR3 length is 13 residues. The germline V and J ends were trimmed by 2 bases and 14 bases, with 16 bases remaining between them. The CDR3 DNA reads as TGCAGTGCTAGAAACCCGACTTCTGCGTCCCTCCACTTT. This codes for CSARNPTSASLHF.

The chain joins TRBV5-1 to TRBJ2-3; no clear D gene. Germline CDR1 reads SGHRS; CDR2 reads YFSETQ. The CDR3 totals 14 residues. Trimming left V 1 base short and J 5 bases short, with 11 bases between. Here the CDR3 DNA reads TGCGCCAGCAGCTTGTTCCCGGTCGGAGATACGCAGTATTTT. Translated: CASSLFPVGDTQYF.

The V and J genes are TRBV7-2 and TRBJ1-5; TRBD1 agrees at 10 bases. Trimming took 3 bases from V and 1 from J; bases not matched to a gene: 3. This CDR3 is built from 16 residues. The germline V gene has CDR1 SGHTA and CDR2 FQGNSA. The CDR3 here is CASSFRDRGSNQPQHF. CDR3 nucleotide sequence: TGTGCCAGCAGCTTCCGGGACAGGGGAAGCAATCAGCCCCAGCATTTT. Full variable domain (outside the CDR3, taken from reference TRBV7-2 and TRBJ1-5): GAGVSQSPSNKVTEKGKDVELRCDPISGHTALYWYRQSLGQGLEFLIYFQGNSAPDKSGLPSDRFSAERTGGSVSTLTIQRTQQEDSAVYLCASSFRDRGSNQPQHFGDGTRLSIL.

CDR3 coding DNA: TGTGCCAGCAGCGAACAAGAGACCCAGTACTTC. Encoded protein: CASSEQETQYF. The chain employs TRBV7-2 and TRBJ2-5; no clear D gene. Trimming shortened V by 5 bases and J by 2 bases, and 3 bases separated the two germline ends. The CDR3 totals 11 residues. The germline CDR1 and CDR2 sequences are SGHTA and FQGNSA.

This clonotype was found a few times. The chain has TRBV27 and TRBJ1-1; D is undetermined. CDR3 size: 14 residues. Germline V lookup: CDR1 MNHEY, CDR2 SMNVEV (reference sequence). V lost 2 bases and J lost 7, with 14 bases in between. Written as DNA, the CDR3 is TGTGCCAGCAGTTTAACGGGCATATCGAATGAAGCTTTCTTT. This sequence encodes CASSLTGISNEAFF.

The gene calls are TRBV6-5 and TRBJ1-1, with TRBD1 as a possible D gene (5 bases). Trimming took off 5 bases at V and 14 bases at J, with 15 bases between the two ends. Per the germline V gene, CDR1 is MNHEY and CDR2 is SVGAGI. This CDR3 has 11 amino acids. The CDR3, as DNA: TGTGCCAGCAGTACGGGACCTCACGCCTTCTTT. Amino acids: CASSTGPHAFF.

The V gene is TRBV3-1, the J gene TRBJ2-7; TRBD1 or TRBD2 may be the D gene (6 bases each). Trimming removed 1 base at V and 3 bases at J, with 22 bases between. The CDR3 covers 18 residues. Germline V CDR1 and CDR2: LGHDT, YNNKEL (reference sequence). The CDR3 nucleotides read TGTGCCAGCAGCCAAGGGCGGGAAGGGACAACAAGTTTCTACGAGCAGTACTTC. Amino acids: CASSQGREGTTSFYEQYF.

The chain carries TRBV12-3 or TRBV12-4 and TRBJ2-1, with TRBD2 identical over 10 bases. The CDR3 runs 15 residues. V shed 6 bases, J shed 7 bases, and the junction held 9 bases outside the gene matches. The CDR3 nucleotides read TGTGCCAGCAGGCGAGCGGGGGGGCCTGGGAATGAGCAGTTCTTC. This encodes CASRRAGGPGNEQFF.

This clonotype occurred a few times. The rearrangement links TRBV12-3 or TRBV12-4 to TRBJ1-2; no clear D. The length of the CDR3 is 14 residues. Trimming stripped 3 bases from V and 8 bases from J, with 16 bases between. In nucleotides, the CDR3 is TGTGCCAGCAGTTTGGACCAAATACTACTCGGCTACACCTTC. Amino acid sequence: CASSLDQILLGYTF.

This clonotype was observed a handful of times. The CDR3 loop reads CASRPSTANYGYTF. The CDR3 DNA sequence: TGTGCCAGTAGGCCCTCGACAGCTAACTATGGCTACACCTTC. The chain links TRBV19 to TRBJ1-2, with D maybe TRBD1 (5 bases). Between the trimmed V and J ends, which lost 6 bases and 0 bases, there was a span of 11 bases. The V gene's germline CDR1 is LNHDA and CDR2 SQIVND (reference sequence). This CDR3 is built from 14 residues.

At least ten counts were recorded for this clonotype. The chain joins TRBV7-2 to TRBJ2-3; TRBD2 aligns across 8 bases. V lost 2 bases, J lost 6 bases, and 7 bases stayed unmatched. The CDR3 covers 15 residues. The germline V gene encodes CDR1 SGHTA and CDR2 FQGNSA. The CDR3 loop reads CASSLISGSWDTQYF. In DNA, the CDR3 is TGTGCCAGCAGCTTAATAAGCGGGAGTTGGGATACGCAGTATTTT.